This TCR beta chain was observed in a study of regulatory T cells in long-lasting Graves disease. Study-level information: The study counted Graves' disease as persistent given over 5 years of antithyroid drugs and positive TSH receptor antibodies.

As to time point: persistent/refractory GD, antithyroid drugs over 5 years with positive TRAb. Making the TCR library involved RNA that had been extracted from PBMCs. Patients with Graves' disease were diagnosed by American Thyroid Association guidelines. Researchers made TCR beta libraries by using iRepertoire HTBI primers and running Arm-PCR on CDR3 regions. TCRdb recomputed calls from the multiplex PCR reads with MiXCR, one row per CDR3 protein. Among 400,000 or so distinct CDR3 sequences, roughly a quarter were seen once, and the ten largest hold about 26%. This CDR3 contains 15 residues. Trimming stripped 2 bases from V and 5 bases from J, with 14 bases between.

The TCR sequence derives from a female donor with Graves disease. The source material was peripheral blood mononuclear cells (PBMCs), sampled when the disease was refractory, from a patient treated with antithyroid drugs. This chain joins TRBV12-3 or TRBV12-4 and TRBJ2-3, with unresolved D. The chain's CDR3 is CASSLTAGNRDTQYF. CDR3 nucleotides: TGTGCCAGCAGTTTAACGGCAGGTAACCGAGATACGCAGTATTTT.